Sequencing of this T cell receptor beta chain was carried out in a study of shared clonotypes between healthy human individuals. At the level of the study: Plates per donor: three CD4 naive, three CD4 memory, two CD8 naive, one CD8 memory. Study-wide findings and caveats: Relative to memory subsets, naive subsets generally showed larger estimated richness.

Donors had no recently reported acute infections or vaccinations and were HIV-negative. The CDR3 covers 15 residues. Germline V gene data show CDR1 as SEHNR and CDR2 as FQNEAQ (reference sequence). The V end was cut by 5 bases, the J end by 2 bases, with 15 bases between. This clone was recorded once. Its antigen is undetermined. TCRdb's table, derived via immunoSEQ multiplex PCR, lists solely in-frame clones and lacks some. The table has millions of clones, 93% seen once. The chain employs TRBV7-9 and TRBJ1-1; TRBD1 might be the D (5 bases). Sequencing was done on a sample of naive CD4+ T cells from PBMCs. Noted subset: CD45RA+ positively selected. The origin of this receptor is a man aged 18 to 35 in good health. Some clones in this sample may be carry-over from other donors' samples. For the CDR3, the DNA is TGTGCCAGCAGCGCCTGGGACGGAAAAAACACTGAAGCTTTCTTT. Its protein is CASSAWDGKNTEAFF.